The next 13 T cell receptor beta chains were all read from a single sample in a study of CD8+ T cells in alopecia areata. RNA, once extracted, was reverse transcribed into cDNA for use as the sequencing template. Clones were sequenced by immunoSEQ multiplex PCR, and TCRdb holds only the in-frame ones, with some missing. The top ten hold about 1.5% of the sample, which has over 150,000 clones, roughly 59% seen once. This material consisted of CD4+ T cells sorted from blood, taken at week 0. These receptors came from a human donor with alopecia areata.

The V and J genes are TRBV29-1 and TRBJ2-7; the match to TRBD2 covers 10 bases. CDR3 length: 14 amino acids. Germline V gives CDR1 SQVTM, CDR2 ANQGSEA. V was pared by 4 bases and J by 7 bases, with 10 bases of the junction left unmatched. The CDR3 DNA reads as TGCAGCGTTGGTCCAGCGGGGGGGCCTGGAGAGCAGTACTTC. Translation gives CSVGPAGGPGEQYF.

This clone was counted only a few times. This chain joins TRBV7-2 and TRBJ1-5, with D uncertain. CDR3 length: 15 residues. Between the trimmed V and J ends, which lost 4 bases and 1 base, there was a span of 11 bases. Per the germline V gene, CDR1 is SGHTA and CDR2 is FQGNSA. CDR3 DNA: TGTGCCAGCAGCTCCGACATAAGAAGCAATCAGCCCCAGCATTTT. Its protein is CASSSDIRSNQPQHF.

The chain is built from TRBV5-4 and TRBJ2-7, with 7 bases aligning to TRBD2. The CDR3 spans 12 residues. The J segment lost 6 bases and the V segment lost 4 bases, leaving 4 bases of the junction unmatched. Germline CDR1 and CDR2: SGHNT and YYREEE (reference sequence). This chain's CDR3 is CASSATSVEQYF. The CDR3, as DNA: TGTGCCAGCAGCGCTACTAGCGTCGAGCAGTACTTC. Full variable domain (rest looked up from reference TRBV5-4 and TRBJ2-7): ETGVTQSPTHLIKTRGQQVTLRCSSQSGHNTVSWYQQALGQGPQFIFQYYREEENGRGNFPPRFSGLQFPNYSSELNVNALELDDSALYLCASSATSVEQYFGPGTRLTVT.

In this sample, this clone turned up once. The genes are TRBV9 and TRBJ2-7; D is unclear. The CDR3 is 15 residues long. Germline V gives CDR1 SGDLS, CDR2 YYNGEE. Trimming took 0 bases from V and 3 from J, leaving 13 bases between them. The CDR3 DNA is TGTGCCAGCAGCGTAGATCTGAGGTTTTACTACGAGCAGTACTTC. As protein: CASSVDLRFYYEQYF.

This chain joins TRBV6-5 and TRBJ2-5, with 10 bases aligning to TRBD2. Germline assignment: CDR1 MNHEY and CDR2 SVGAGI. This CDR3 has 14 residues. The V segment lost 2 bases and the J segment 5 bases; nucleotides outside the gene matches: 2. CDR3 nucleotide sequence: TGTGCCAGCAGTTACCTAGCGGGGGCGGAGACCCAGTACTTC. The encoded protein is CASSYLAGAETQYF.

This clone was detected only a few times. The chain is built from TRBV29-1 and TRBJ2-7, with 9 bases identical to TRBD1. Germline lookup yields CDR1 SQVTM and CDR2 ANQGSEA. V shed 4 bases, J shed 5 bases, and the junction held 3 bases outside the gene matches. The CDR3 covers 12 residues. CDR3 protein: CSVGRQGDEQYF. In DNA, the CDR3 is TGCAGCGTTGGGCGACAGGGGGACGAGCAGTACTTC.

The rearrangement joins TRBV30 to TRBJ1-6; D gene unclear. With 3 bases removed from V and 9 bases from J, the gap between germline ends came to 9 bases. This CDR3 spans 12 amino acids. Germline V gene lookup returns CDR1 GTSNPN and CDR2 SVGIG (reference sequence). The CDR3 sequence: CAWSKAGSPLHF. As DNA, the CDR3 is TGTGCCTGGAGCAAGGCGGGTTCACCCCTCCACTTT.

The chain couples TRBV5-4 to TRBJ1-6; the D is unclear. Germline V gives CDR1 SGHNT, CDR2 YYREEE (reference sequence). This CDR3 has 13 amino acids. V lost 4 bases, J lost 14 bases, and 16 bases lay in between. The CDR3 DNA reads TGTGCCAGCAGCCCTGCATACCCCGGGTCCCTCCACTTT. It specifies CASSPAYPGSLHF.

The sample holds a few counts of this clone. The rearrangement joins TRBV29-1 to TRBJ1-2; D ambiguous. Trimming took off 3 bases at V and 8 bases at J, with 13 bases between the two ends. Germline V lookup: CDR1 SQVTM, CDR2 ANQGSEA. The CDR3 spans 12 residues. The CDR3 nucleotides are TGCAGCGTTGATCGGGGATGGTTAGGCTACACCTTC. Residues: CSVDRGWLGYTF.

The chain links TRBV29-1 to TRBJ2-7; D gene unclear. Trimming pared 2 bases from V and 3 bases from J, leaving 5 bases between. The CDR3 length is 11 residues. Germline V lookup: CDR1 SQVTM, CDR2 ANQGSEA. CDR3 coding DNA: TGCAGCGTTGAAATCGACTACGAGCAGTACTTC. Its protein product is CSVEIDYEQYF.

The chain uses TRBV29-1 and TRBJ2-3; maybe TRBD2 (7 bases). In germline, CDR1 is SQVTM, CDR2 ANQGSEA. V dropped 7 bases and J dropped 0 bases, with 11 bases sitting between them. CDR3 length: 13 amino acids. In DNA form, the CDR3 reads TGCAGCGCGGGGGGCCGAAGCACAGATACGCAGTATTTT. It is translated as CSAGGRSTDTQYF.

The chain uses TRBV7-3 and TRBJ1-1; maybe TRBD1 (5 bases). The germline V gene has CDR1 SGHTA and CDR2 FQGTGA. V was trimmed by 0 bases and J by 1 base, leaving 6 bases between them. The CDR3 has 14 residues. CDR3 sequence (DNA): TGTGCCAGCAGCTTAACTACAGGGAACACTGAAGCTTTCTTT. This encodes CASSLTTGNTEAFF.

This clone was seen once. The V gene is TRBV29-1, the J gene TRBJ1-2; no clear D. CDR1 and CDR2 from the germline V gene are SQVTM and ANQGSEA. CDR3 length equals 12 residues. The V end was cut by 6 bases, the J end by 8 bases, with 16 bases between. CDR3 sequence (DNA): TGCAGCGTCGACCGGTGGGGTGGAGGCTACACCTTC. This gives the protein CSVDRWGGGYTF. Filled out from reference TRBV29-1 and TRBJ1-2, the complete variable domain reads SAVISQKPSRDICQRGTSLTIQCQVDSQVTMMFWYRQQPGQSLTLIATANQGSEATYESGFVIDKFPISRPNLTFSTLTVSNMSPEDSSIYLCSVDRWGGGYTFGSGTRLTVV.